This TCR beta chain was captured in a study of blood T cell repertoires in COVID-19. Deletions cut 1 base from V and 1 base from J, with 8 bases between. Germline loops: CDR1 SNHLY, CDR2 FYNNEI. This CDR3 comprises 16 residues. Produced via immunoSEQ multiplex PCR; TCRdb's table is partial and in-frame only. Of 350,000 or so clones listed, about 87% are singletons. Sequenced material: peripheral blood. This clonotype was sampled from a woman in her 30s with COVID-19, enrolled during active disease. The rearrangement links TRBV2 to TRBJ2-6; D perhaps matches TRBD1 (6 bases). The CDR3 spells CASSEEGDSGANVLTF. Here the CDR3 DNA reads TGTGCCAGCAGTGAAGAGGGGGATTCTGGGGCCAACGTCCTGACTTTC.